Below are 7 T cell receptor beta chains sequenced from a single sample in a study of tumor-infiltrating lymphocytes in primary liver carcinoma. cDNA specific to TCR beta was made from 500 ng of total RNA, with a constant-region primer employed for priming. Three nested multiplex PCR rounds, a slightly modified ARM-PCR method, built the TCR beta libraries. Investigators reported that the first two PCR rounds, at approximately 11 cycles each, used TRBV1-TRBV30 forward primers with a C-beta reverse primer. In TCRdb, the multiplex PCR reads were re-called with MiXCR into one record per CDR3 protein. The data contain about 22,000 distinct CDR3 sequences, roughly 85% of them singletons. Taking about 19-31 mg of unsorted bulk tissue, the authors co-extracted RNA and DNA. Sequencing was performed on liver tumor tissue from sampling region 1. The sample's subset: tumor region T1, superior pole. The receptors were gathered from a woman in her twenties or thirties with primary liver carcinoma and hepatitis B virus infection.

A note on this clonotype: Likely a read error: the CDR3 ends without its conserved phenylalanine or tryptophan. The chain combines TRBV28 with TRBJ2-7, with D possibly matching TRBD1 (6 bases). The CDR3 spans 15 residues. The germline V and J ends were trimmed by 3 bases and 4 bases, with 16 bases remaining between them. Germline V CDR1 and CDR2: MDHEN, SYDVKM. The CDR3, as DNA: TGTGCCAGCAGTTTGCACCCTCAGGGGTTTTACGAGCAGTACCTC. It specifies CASSLHPQGFYEQYL.

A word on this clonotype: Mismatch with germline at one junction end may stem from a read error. The CDR3 DNA is TGTGCCAGCAGTTTGGGAGGGGGCGGGGGCCATCGGAAACTGTTATTT. Translated, it gives CASSLGGGGGHRKLLF. V is TRBV5-6 and J is TRBJ1-4, with 7 nucleotides matching TRBD1. CDR3 size: 16 residues. The germline CDR1 and CDR2 sequences are SGHDT and YYEEEE.

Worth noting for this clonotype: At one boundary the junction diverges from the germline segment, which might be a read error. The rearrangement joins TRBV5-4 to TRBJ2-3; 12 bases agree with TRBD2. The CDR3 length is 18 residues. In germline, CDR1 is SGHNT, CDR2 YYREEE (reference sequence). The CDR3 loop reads CANSNPATSGSRTDTLYF. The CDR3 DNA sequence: TGTGCCAACAGTAACCCGGCGACTAGCGGGAGTCGGACAGATACGCTGTATTTT.

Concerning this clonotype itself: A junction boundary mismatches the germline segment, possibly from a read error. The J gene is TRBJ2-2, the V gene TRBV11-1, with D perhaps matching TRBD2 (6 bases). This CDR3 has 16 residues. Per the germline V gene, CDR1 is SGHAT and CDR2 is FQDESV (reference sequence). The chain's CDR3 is CVSSLVGGTSTGDLFF. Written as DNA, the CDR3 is TGCGTCAGCAGCTTAGTGGGGGGTACGAGCACCGGGGATCTGTTTTTT.

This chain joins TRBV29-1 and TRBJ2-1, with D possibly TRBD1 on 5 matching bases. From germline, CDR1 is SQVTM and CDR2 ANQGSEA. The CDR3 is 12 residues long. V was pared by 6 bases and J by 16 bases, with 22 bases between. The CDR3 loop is CSVVGRKGRTFF. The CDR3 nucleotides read TGCAGCGTCGTGGGGCGGAAGGGCCGAACTTTCTTC.

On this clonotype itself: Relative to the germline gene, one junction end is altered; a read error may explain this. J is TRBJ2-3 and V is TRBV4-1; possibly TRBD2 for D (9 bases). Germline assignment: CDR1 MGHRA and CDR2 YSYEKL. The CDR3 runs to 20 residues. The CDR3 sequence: CAGSPQQGGSILAGTDAQYF. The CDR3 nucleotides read TGCGCCGGCAGTCCACAACAGGGGGGCTCTATACTAGCGGGCACAGATGCGCAGTATTTT.

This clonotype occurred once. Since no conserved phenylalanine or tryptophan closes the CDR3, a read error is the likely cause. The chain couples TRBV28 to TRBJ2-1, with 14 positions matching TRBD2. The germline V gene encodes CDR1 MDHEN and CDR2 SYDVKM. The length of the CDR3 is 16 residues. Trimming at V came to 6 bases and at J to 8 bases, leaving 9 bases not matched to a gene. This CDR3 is CASSHGTSGSTHEQFI. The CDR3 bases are TGTGCCAGCAGCCACGGGACTAGCGGGAGCACACATGAGCAGTTCATC.